This passage covers 22 T cell receptor beta chains from one sample sequenced in a study of control samples from healthy donors and cancer patients. Repertoires were generated with immunoSEQ multiplex PCR, while TCRdb's copy carries only in-frame clones and drops some. The table includes about 170,000 clones, 90% to 95% detected once. The material sequenced was blood. The receptors were gathered from a woman aged 60-75 years in good health.

The genes are TRBV5-6 and TRBJ1-4; D might be TRBD1 (5 bases). The CDR3 has 17 amino acids. Germline lookup yields CDR1 SGHDT and CDR2 YYEEEE. V gave up 1 base and J gave up 3 bases, with 16 bases separating them. The CDR3 loop is CASSLLHGGGANEKLFF. CDR3 nucleotides: TGTGCCAGCAGCTTGCTTCATGGGGGAGGCGCTAATGAAAAACTGTTTTTT.

The chain combines TRBV7-2 with TRBJ2-1; D unresolved. CDR1 and CDR2 (germline): SGHTA, FQGNSA. The length of the CDR3 is 13 residues. V was shortened by 5 bases and J by 4 bases, with 9 bases between the two germline ends. The CDR3 spells CASSPSYYNEQFF. CDR3 DNA sequence: TGTGCCAGCAGCCCCAGTTATTACAATGAGCAGTTCTTC.

CDR3 amino acids: CASSLGTVNGYTF. Here the CDR3 DNA reads TGTGCCAGCAGCCTAGGGACAGTGAACGGCTACACCTTC. The V gene is TRBV7-2, the J gene TRBJ1-2; 7 nucleotides align to TRBD1. After removal of 5 bases from V and 8 bases from J, the junction contained 8 bases not matched to a gene. The CDR3 has 13 amino acids. Germline CDR1 reads SGHTA; CDR2 reads FQGNSA.

The chain carries TRBV7-2 and TRBJ1-5; D call uncertain. The V end lost 5 bases, the J end lost 3 bases, and 11 bases lay between the germline ends. This CDR3 is built from 14 residues. The germline V gene has CDR1 SGHTA and CDR2 FQGNSA. CDR3 nucleotide sequence: TGTGCCAGCAGCCCGGGGAATTACAATCAGCCCCAGCATTTT. Translation: CASSPGNYNQPQHF.

A word on this clone: This sample includes further DNA sequences coding for the same CDR3. CDR3 amino acids: CASSLAELNTEAFF. The CDR3, as DNA: TGCGCCAGCAGCTTGGCAGAACTGAACACTGAAGCTTTCTTT. This sequence joins TRBV5-1 and TRBJ1-1, with D unresolved. Germline-derived CDR1 and CDR2 are SGHRS and YFSETQ. The CDR3 is 14 residues long. The V end lost 0 bases, the J end lost 0 bases, and 6 bases lay between the germline ends.

The chain has TRBV7-9 and TRBJ2-1; D gene unclear. The CDR3 is 14 amino acids. In germline, CDR1 is SEHNR, CDR2 FQNEAQ (reference sequence). Between the trimmed V and J ends, which lost 5 bases and 9 bases, there was a span of 17 bases. The CDR3 loop reads CASSQKAVASEQFF. The CDR3, as DNA: TGTGCCAGCAGCCAAAAGGCAGTGGCTAGTGAGCAGTTCTTC.

This chain connects TRBV7-9 to TRBJ2-5, with D perhaps TRBD2 (5 bases). The germline CDR1 and CDR2 sequences are SEHNR and FQNEAQ (reference sequence). The CDR3 totals 11 residues. V dropped 6 bases and J dropped 13 bases, with 15 bases sitting between them. The CDR3 coding sequence is TGTGCCAGCAGTCTAGAGGGCGGCTTGTACTTC. Translated, it gives CASSLEGGLYF. The whole variable domain, remainder taken from reference TRBV7-9 and TRBJ2-5, is DTGVSQNPRHKITKRGQNVTFRCDPISEHNRLYWYRQTLGQGPEFLTYFQNEAQLEKSRLLSDRFSAERPKGSFSTLEIQRTEQGDSAMYLCASSLEGGLYFGPGTRLLVL.

V and J are TRBV28 and TRBJ1-1, with D maybe TRBD1 (5 bases). Trimming took off 5 bases at V and 7 bases at J, with 20 bases between the two ends. The CDR3 spans 15 residues. The germline V gene encodes CDR1 MDHEN and CDR2 SYDVKM. The CDR3 coding sequence is TGTGCCAGCAGTAAGACGCAACCCGGGGCTAATGAAGCTTTCTTT. Protein product: CASSKTQPGANEAFF.

The chain couples TRBV6-1 to TRBJ1-2, with 8 nucleotides matching TRBD1. CDR3 length: 12 amino acids. In germline, CDR1 is MNHNS, CDR2 SASEGT. V lost 2 bases, J lost 8 bases, and 1 base stayed unmatched. The CDR3 nucleotides are TGTGCCAGCAGTGAACGACAGGGGGGCTACACCTTC. Its protein is CASSERQGGYTF.

In its sample, this clone was seen once. V usage is TRBV6-2 or TRBV6-3 and J usage is TRBJ2-7, with a weak D call TRBD1 (6 bases). Germline values: CDR1 MNHEY, CDR2 SVGEGT. Trimming pared 5 bases from V and 6 bases from J, leaving 32 bases between. The CDR3 has 19 residues. The CDR3 DNA reads as TGTGCCAGCAGTGTATACCGGGCAGGGGCCTCTGTGAGGGGCAGCGAGCAGTACTTC. Its translation is CASSVYRAGASVRGSEQYF.

This chain uses TRBV5-6 with TRBJ1-2; the match to TRBD1 covers 8 bases. The germline V gene encodes CDR1 SGHDT and CDR2 YYEEEE. V dropped 4 bases and J dropped 6; count of bases not matched to a gene: 14. The CDR3 contains 16 residues. As DNA, the CDR3 is TGTGCCAGCAGCCTAAGGGGACAGGAGATTGGTGATGGCTACACCTTC. It specifies CASSLRGQEIGDGYTF.

This clone came up once. The V and J genes are TRBV19 and TRBJ1-2; 12 nucleotides align to TRBD1. Germline CDR1 reads LNHDA; CDR2 reads SQIVND (reference sequence). V lost 6 bases and J lost 2; bases outside the gene matches: 7. There are 16 residues in the CDR3. CDR3 region: CASSHPGQGANYGYTF. CDR3 sequence (DNA): TGTGCCAGTAGCCACCCGGGACAGGGGGCGAACTATGGCTACACCTTC.

V gene TRBV27 combines with J gene TRBJ1-3; D remains unclear. CDR1 MNHEY and CDR2 SMNVEV come from the germline V gene (reference sequence). The CDR3 sequence is 16 residues long. V dropped 0 bases and J dropped 1 base, with 10 bases sitting between them. CDR3 amino acids: CASSLSAVSSGNTIYF. The CDR3 DNA reads as TGTGCCAGCAGTTTATCGGCGGTATCGTCTGGAAACACCATATATTTT.

V and J are TRBV2 and TRBJ1-2; D is unresolved. V was shortened by 6 bases and J by 8 bases, with 19 bases between the two germline ends. The CDR3 covers 14 residues. Germline V CDR1 and CDR2: SNHLY, FYNNEI. For the CDR3, the DNA is TGTGCCAGCAGGCCTGATGCCGGGCCGGAAGGCTACACCTTC. It codes for CASRPDAGPEGYTF.

This chain connects TRBV5-4 to TRBJ2-7; 7 nucleotides agree with TRBD2. V lost 4 bases, J lost 2 bases, and 9 bases stayed unmatched. The CDR3 loop spans 15 amino acids. CDR1 and CDR2 (germline): SGHNT, YYREEE (reference sequence). Here the CDR3 reads CASSPQDGGAYEQYF. As DNA, the CDR3 is TGTGCCAGCAGCCCGCAGGATGGGGGGGCCTACGAGCAGTACTTC.

This clone was seen once. This chain joins TRBV3-1 (or the pseudogene TRBV3-2) and TRBJ2-2; the D gene could be TRBD1 or TRBD2 (5 bases each). CDR1 is LGHDT, CDR2 YNNKEL, per germline (reference sequence). The CDR3 spans 16 residues. V was pared by 2 bases and J by 3 bases, with 13 bases between. The CDR3 DNA reads TGTGCCAGCAGCCAAAGCTCTGGGGGTTACACCGGGGAGCTGTTTTTT. Translating it yields CASSQSSGGYTGELFF.

The gene calls are TRBV10-3 and TRBJ2-2, with 12 bases fitting TRBD2. This CDR3 is built from 18 residues. The V gene's germline CDR1 is ENHRY and CDR2 SYGVKD. V was pared by 3 bases and J by 5 bases, with 10 bases of the junction left unmatched. CDR3 nucleotide sequence: TGTGCCATCAGTGATCCGTCTAGCGGGGGGGGCGATACCGGGGAGCTGTTTTTT. Translating it yields CAISDPSSGGGDTGELFF.

This clone came up once. The J gene is TRBJ1-1, the V gene TRBV5-5, with TRBD1 as a possible D gene (5 bases). Trimming took off 5 bases at V and 0 bases at J, with 11 bases between the two ends. The CDR3 extends over 14 amino acids. CDR1 SGHKS and CDR2 YYEKEE come from the germline V gene (reference sequence). CDR3 sequence (DNA): TGTGCCAGCAGTCCGGGGCTCCTGAACACTGAAGCTTTCTTT. As protein: CASSPGLLNTEAFF.

The chain carries TRBV29-1 and TRBJ2-7, with D maybe TRBD2 (6 bases). This CDR3 has 17 amino acids. The V end lost 5 bases, the J end lost 1 base, and 24 bases lay between the germline ends. Germline V gene lookup returns CDR1 SQVTM and CDR2 ANQGSEA. The CDR3 coding sequence is TGCAGCGTTCGGGAAGACGCGGGCGGGGCATTTTCCTACGAGCAGTACTTC. Its protein product is CSVREDAGGAFSYEQYF.

The CDR3 DNA sequence: TGTGCCAGTAGTATGAGCTCCTATAATTCACCCCTCCACTTT. This sequence encodes CASSMSSYNSPLHF. The chain recombines TRBV19 with TRBJ1-6; unclear D gene. There are 14 residues in the CDR3. Germline V gives CDR1 LNHDA, CDR2 SQIVND (reference sequence). V was clipped by 3 bases and J by 0 bases, with 3 bases between them.

This sequence joins TRBV18 and TRBJ2-5, with D perhaps matching TRBD2 (6 bases). Per the germline V gene, CDR1 is KGHSH and CDR2 is LQKENI. This CDR3 spans 15 amino acids. Trimming left V 6 bases short and J 5 bases short, with 19 bases between. The CDR3 region is CASSPARLEGETQYF. The CDR3 DNA reads as TGTGCCAGCTCGCCAGCCCGACTAGAGGGGGAGACCCAGTACTTC.

The chain couples TRBV6-5 to TRBJ1-1; D not certain. This CDR3 spans 13 amino acids. Between the trimmed V and J ends, which lost 8 bases and 0 bases, there was a span of 10 bases. Germline CDR1 is MNHEY and CDR2 is SVGAGI. The CDR3 coding sequence is TGTGCCAGCCTAGAGGGTTTGAACACTGAAGCTTTCTTT. It is translated as CASLEGLNTEAFF.